Each of the 22 T cell receptor beta chains below was sequenced from the same sample in a study of blood T cell repertoires in COVID-19. The table came from immunoSEQ multiplex PCR; TCRdb's copy has only in-frame clones and leaves some out. The sample has around 370,000 clones; about 90% are singletons. The sample consisted of peripheral blood. These receptors were collected from a woman aged 45-60 years with COVID-19, enrolled during active disease.

The chain uses TRBV7-9 and TRBJ1-5; D may be TRBD1 (5 bases). The germline V gene encodes CDR1 SEHNR and CDR2 FQNEAQ (reference sequence). The V and J ends lost 3 bases and 8 bases respectively, with 14 bases between them. The CDR3 has 14 residues. The CDR3 protein is CASSFRQGTKPQHF. CDR3 bases: TGTGCCAGCAGCTTTAGGCAGGGTACCAAGCCCCAGCATTTT.

This clone is a singleton in its sample. The chain recombines TRBV30 with TRBJ1-1; D is perhaps TRBD1 (6 bases). Trimming took 2 bases from V and 0 from J, leaving 13 bases between them. Germline CDR1 reads GTSNPN; CDR2 reads SVGIG (reference sequence). The CDR3 is 15 amino acids. The CDR3 sequence is CAWSRMDRVNTEAFF. In nucleotides, the CDR3 is TGTGCCTGGAGTCGTATGGACAGAGTGAACACTGAAGCTTTCTTT.

The rearrangement joins TRBV10-1 to TRBJ2-1, with 8 bases matching TRBD1. The germline V gene has CDR1 WNHNN and CDR2 SYGVQD (reference sequence). The CDR3 contains 15 residues. Trimming took 5 bases from V and 6 from J; bases not matched to a gene: 9. CDR3 bases: TGCGCCAGCAGTCCTCCGGGACAGGTCCCCAATGAGCAGTTCTTC. Protein product: CASSPPGQVPNEQFF.

The V gene is TRBV3-1 (or the pseudogene TRBV3-2), the J gene TRBJ2-7; 12 nucleotides agree with TRBD2. J was trimmed by 2 bases and V by 1 base; bases with no gene match: 3. The germline V gene has CDR1 LGHDT and CDR2 YNNKEL (reference sequence). This CDR3 is built from 16 residues. In DNA form, the CDR3 reads TGTGCCAGCAGCCAAGTCCTAGCGGGAGGGCCCTACGAGCAGTACTTC. Translating gives CASSQVLAGGPYEQYF.

The chain joins TRBV5-4 to TRBJ1-2; 7 bases line up with TRBD1. Germline V lookup: CDR1 SGHNT, CDR2 YYREEE (reference sequence). V trimming: 0 bases; J trimming: 4 bases; junction bases outside the gene matches: 6. CDR3 size: 15 residues. CDR3 bases: TGTGCCAGCAGCTTGGCCGACACAGGGGCCTATGGCTACACCTTC. Its translation is CASSLADTGAYGYTF.

V gene TRBV9 combines with J gene TRBJ1-3; 9 bases agree with TRBD1. Germline assignment: CDR1 SGDLS and CDR2 YYNGEE. The CDR3 extends over 17 amino acids. The trim removed 3 bases at V and 2 bases at J, leaving 9 bases unmatched. The CDR3 DNA reads TGTGCCAGCAGCGGAAGGATGCGACAGGGGGCTGGAAACACCATATATTTT. It encodes CASSGRMRQGAGNTIYF.

The V and J genes are TRBV2 and TRBJ1-2; D not certain. Between the trimmed V and J ends, which lost 4 bases and 4 bases, there was a span of 16 bases. Germline values: CDR1 SNHLY, CDR2 FYNNEI. The CDR3 covers 15 residues. CDR3 DNA: TGTGCCAGCAGTGTCAATACGGGTGGTGGCTATGGCTACACCTTC. Protein sequence: CASSVNTGGGYGYTF.

The gene calls are TRBV5-6 and TRBJ1-1, with no clear D. V dropped 4 bases and J dropped 0 bases, with 13 bases sitting between them. There are 15 residues in the CDR3. Germline V gene data show CDR1 as SGHDT and CDR2 as YYEEEE. For the CDR3, the DNA is TGTGCCAGCAGCCCTATGGGGAGACTGAACACTGAAGCTTTCTTT. Encoded protein: CASSPMGRLNTEAFF.

This chain connects TRBV19 to TRBJ1-1; maybe TRBD1 (6 bases). CDR3 length: 13 amino acids. The germline CDR1 and CDR2 sequences are LNHDA and SQIVND (reference sequence). Trimming cost V 6 bases and J 8 bases, with 16 bases left between them. The CDR3 bases are TGTGCCAGTAGGTACAGGGAAAGGCCCGAAGCTTTCTTT. Translation gives CASRYRERPEAFF. The full variable domain, with the rest looked up from reference TRBV19 and TRBJ1-1, is DGGITQSPKYLFRKEGQNVTLSCEQNLNHDAMYWYRQDPGQGLRLIYYSQIVNDFQKGDIAEGYSVSREKKESFPLTVTSAQKNPTAFYLCASRYRERPEAFFGQGTRLTVV.

This rearrangement joins TRBV5-4 to TRBJ2-1; D may be TRBD1 (5 bases). The CDR3 loop spans 15 amino acids. Germline V gene lookup returns CDR1 SGHNT and CDR2 YYREEE (reference sequence). The V end lost 4 bases, the J end lost 1 base, and 12 bases lay between the germline ends. Here the CDR3 DNA reads TGTGCCAGCAGCCCCAGGGTCCAATCCTACAATGAGCAGTTCTTC. As protein: CASSPRVQSYNEQFF.

The chain is built from TRBV9 and TRBJ1-2; 8 bases match TRBD1. V was clipped by 4 bases and J by 8 bases; unmatched bases: 13. This CDR3 is built from 15 residues. CDR1 is SGDLS, CDR2 YYNGEE, per germline. CDR3 sequence (DNA): TGTGCCAGCAGCCCCGGGACAGGAGACCTAGGGGGCTACACCTTC. This sequence encodes CASSPGTGDLGGYTF.

The rearrangement uses TRBV10-1 and TRBJ2-1; the match to TRBD1 covers 9 bases. Germline V gene data show CDR1 as WNHNN and CDR2 as SYGVQD (reference sequence). With V trimmed by 8 bases and J by 7 bases, 12 bases remained unmatched. The CDR3 runs to 15 residues. CDR3 residues: CASGLTGTGPNEQFF. As DNA, the CDR3 is TGCGCCAGCGGATTAACCGGGACAGGGCCTAATGAGCAGTTCTTC.

This sequence joins TRBV7-2 and TRBJ2-3; D gene ambiguous. This CDR3 has 13 amino acids. Germline V gene lookup returns CDR1 SGHTA and CDR2 FQGNSA. Deletions cut 3 bases from V and 2 bases from J, with 6 bases between. The CDR3 sequence: CASSLSTTDTQYF. CDR3 DNA: TGTGCCAGCAGCTTGTCTACCACAGATACGCAGTATTTT.

V gene TRBV18 combines with J gene TRBJ1-1; 8 bases align to TRBD1. The trim removed 6 bases at V and 1 base at J, leaving 7 bases unmatched. The CDR3 is made up of 15 amino acids. From germline, CDR1 is KGHSH and CDR2 LQKENI. The chain's CDR3 is CASSTRGRENTEAFF. The CDR3 DNA follows: TGTGCCAGCTCGACCAGGGGGCGCGAGAACACTGAAGCTTTCTTT. The full variable domain, completed using reference TRBV18 and TRBJ1-1, is NAGVMQNPRHLVRRRGQEARLRCSPMKGHSHVYWYRQLPEEGLKFMVYLQKENIIDESGMPKERFSAEFPKEGPSILRIQQVVRGDSAAYFCASSTRGRENTEAFFGQGTRLTVV.

V usage is TRBV12-5 and J usage is TRBJ2-5, with TRBD2 identical over 8 bases. Germline trimming cut 0 bases from V and 2 bases from J; bases unmatched to any gene: 11. In germline, CDR1 is LGHNT, CDR2 FRNRAP. The CDR3 extends over 18 amino acids. CDR3 coding DNA: TGTGCTAGTGGTTTGGTACGATTTTCGGGACTAGGGCAAGAGACCCAGTACTTC. It is translated as CASGLVRFSGLGQETQYF.

This chain connects TRBV19 to TRBJ2-2, with 9 bases that match TRBD2. This CDR3 comprises 19 residues. J was trimmed by 6 bases and V by 4 bases; bases with no gene match: 18. Germline V gene lookup returns CDR1 LNHDA and CDR2 SQIVND (reference sequence). The CDR3 region is CASSTMEYGGRAIAGELFF. CDR3 sequence (DNA): TGTGCCAGTAGTACTATGGAATACGGCGGGAGGGCCATCGCCGGGGAGCTGTTTTTT.

The CDR3 loop is CASSPVGVSTDTQYF. CDR3 DNA: TGTGCCAGCAGTCCCGTGGGAGTTAGCACAGATACGCAGTATTTT. V and J are TRBV27 and TRBJ2-3; D is possibly TRBD2 (5 bases). CDR1 MNHEY and CDR2 SMNVEV come from the germline V gene (reference sequence). The germline V and J ends were trimmed by 5 bases and 0 bases, with 12 bases remaining between them. CDR3 length: 15 residues.

This chain uses TRBV5-8 with TRBJ2-7; D possibly corresponds to TRBD2 (6 bases). Trimming removed 4 bases from V and 2 bases from J, with 13 bases in between. The CDR3 is 14 residues long. The germline gives CDR1 SGHTS, CDR2 YDEGEE. The CDR3 here is CASSRSGDTYEQYF. The DNA of the CDR3 is TGTGCCAGCAGCCGTAGCGGCGACACCTACGAGCAGTACTTC.

The chain recombines TRBV5-1 with TRBJ1-1; D may be TRBD1 (6 bases). This CDR3 spans 17 amino acids. Trimming removed 0 bases from V and 0 bases from J, with 15 bases in between. CDR1 and CDR2 (germline): SGHRS, YFSETQ. In nucleotides, the CDR3 is TGCGCCAGCAGCTTGGGGGCACAGGGAATGTTGAACACTGAAGCTTTCTTT. This codes for CASSLGAQGMLNTEAFF.

The CDR3 DNA reads as TGTGCCAGCAGTAACCGACAGGGCTACGAGCAGTACTTC. Its protein product is CASSNRQGYEQYF. The rearrangement uses TRBV12-3 or TRBV12-4 and TRBJ2-7, with 7 positions matching TRBD1. CDR3 length equals 13 residues. V was pared by 5 bases and J by 3 bases, with 4 bases of the junction left unmatched.

This chain links TRBV2 with TRBJ2-3; TRBD2 aligns across 7 bases. With V trimmed by 6 bases and J by 0 bases, 24 bases remained unmatched. The CDR3 covers 21 residues. Germline CDR1 is SNHLY and CDR2 is FYNNEI. DNA of the CDR3: TGTGCCAGCAGCCCCAGGTGGGGCGTGCCGGGTAGCGGGTTTAGCACAGATACGCAGTATTTT. This sequence encodes CASSPRWGVPGSGFSTDTQYF. Drawing the rest from reference TRBV2 and TRBJ2-3, the complete variable domain is EPEVTQTPSHQVTQMGQEVILRCVPISNHLYFYWYRQILGQKVEFLVSFYNNEISEKSEIFDDQFSVERPDGSNFTLKIRSTKLEDSAMYFCASSPRWGVPGSGFSTDTQYFGPGTRLTVL.

The CDR3 DNA is TGTGCCAGCAGCTTAAGGTTTACTAGCGGGACCCAAGAGACCCAGTACTTC. Translated, it gives CASSLRFTSGTQETQYF. The J gene is TRBJ2-5, the V gene TRBV7-7; TRBD2 matches at 10 bases. Per germline, CDR1 SSHAT and CDR2 FNYEAQ (reference sequence). J was trimmed by 1 base and V by 2 bases; bases with no gene match: 7. The CDR3 sequence is 17 residues long.